These T cell receptor beta chains were read from a single sample in a study of T cells in Graves' hyperthyroidism and ophthalmopathy. Using its own MiXCR run on the multiplex PCR reads, TCRdb lists one record per CDR3 protein. Of more than 550,000 distinct CDR3 sequences in the sample, roughly 17% were seen once. The sequencing input was blood. These TCRs come from a man aged 45-60 years with Graves' hyperthyroidism. Both conserved end residues are part of each CDR3. Each record gives: D gene, clone size, J gene, V gene, CDR3 DNA, CDR3 protein. A D gene is named only where the DNA matches it firmly. Rows may omit the clone size; those that give it use once, few, many or a size class.

d_gene: NA; abundance: NA; j_gene: TRBJ2-5; v_gene: TRBV11-2; CDR3nt: TGTGCCAGCAGCTTAGATCGTCCCGAGACCCAGTACTTC; CDR3aa: CASSLDRPETQYF
d_gene: TRBD2; abundance: many; j_gene: TRBJ2-7; v_gene: TRBV19; CDR3nt: TGTGCCAGTAGTATATCAGCGGGAGGGTCTTACGAGCAGTACTTC; CDR3aa: CASSISAGGSYEQYF
d_gene: NA; abundance: NA; j_gene: TRBJ1-5; v_gene: TRBV2; CDR3nt: TGTGCCAGCAGTTTACGCGGACAGAATGGGCCCCAGCATTTT; CDR3aa: CASSLRGQNGPQHF
d_gene: NA; abundance: many; j_gene: TRBJ1-1; v_gene: TRBV2; CDR3nt: TGTGCCAGCAGTGAGCTGGGGGGGAGTACTGAAGCTTTCTTT; CDR3aa: CASSELGGSTEAFF
d_gene: NA; abundance: few; j_gene: TRBJ1-2; v_gene: TRBV28; CDR3nt: TGTGCCAGCAAAAAACCACAGGGTTATGGCTACACCTTC; CDR3aa: CASKKPQGYGYTF
d_gene: NA; abundance: NA; j_gene: TRBJ1-1; v_gene: TRBV6-1; CDR3nt: TGTGCCAGCCTTCCCCCGCCCGGGACGGACCTTTTTTACACTGAAGCTTTCTTT; CDR3aa: CASLPPPGTDLFYTEAFF
d_gene: NA; abundance: many; j_gene: TRBJ2-3; v_gene: TRBV12-3/TRBV12-4; CDR3nt: TGTGCCAGCAACGAAGGCGGGGTAATCACAGGTACGCAGTATTTT; CDR3aa: CASNEGGVITGTQYF
d_gene: NA; abundance: NA; j_gene: TRBJ2-7; v_gene: TRBV2; CDR3nt: TGTGCCAGCAGGGGTCCGAGCACAAGGTCCTACGAGCAGTACTTC; CDR3aa: CASRGPSTRSYEQYF
d_gene: NA; abundance: few; j_gene: TRBJ1-5; v_gene: TRBV3-1; CDR3nt: TGTGCCAGCAGCCAAGATTTGGCATCGGTGGAGCCCCAGCATTTT; CDR3aa: CASSQDLASVEPQHF
d_gene: NA; abundance: many; j_gene: TRBJ1-3; v_gene: TRBV6-1; CDR3nt: TGTGCCAGCAGTACGACCGGTATAGGATCTGGAAACACCATATATTTT; CDR3aa: CASSTTGIGSGNTIYF
d_gene: NA; abundance: few; j_gene: TRBJ2-7; v_gene: TRBV27; CDR3nt: TGTGCCAGCAGAGAAAGACAGCTTTCCTACGAGCAGTACTTC; CDR3aa: CASRERQLSYEQYF
d_gene: NA; abundance: many; j_gene: TRBJ1-6; v_gene: TRBV19; CDR3nt: TGTGCCACCCAATCGGGGAGCTCCTATAATTCACCCCTCCACTTT; CDR3aa: CATQSGSSYNSPLHF
d_gene: NA; abundance: many; j_gene: TRBJ1-4; v_gene: TRBV6-2/TRBV6-3; CDR3nt: TGTGCCAGCGTGGACCCAACTAATGAAAAACTGTTTTTT; CDR3aa: CASVDPTNEKLFF
d_gene: TRBD2; abundance: few; j_gene: TRBJ2-5; v_gene: TRBV20-1; CDR3nt: TGCAGTGCTCTCGGGGGGGGGGCCCAAGAGACCCAGTACTTC; CDR3aa: CSALGGGAQETQYF
d_gene: NA; abundance: many; j_gene: TRBJ1-1; v_gene: TRBV20-1; CDR3nt: TGCAGTGCTACCCCGCTGGGGATGGTGAACACTGAAGCTTTCTTT; CDR3aa: CSATPLGMVNTEAFF
d_gene: TRBD1; abundance: NA; j_gene: TRBJ2-1; v_gene: TRBV30; CDR3nt: TGTGCCTGGAGTGGACAGGGCTCCTACAATGAGCAGTTCTTC; CDR3aa: CAWSGQGSYNEQFF
d_gene: NA; abundance: few; j_gene: TRBJ2-3; v_gene: TRBV12-3/TRBV12-4; CDR3nt: TGTGCCAGCAGTTTAGCGCTCGCTAGCCAAGGCACAGATACGCAGTATTTT; CDR3aa: CASSLALASQGTDTQYF
d_gene: NA; abundance: many; j_gene: TRBJ2-7; v_gene: TRBV7-2; CDR3nt: TGTGCCAGCAGCTTAAGACAGGATCTTGGCGAGCAGTACTTC; CDR3aa: CASSLRQDLGEQYF
d_gene: NA; abundance: many; j_gene: TRBJ1-6; v_gene: TRBV10-3; CDR3nt: TGTGCCACTGGGGAGGCAGTGAATTCACCCCTCCACTTT; CDR3aa: CATGEAVNSPLHF
d_gene: NA; abundance: many; j_gene: TRBJ1-1; v_gene: TRBV12-3/TRBV12-4; CDR3nt: TGTGCCAGCAGTTTCGCTTACCCAGGGATGAACACTGAAGCTTTCTTT; CDR3aa: CASSFAYPGMNTEAFF
d_gene: NA; abundance: few; j_gene: TRBJ2-3; v_gene: TRBV18; CDR3nt: TGTGCCAGCAGCTTGGACGGCGCCGCGGCAGATACGCAGTATTTT; CDR3aa: CASSLDGAAADTQYF
d_gene: NA; abundance: NA; j_gene: TRBJ1-5; v_gene: TRBV19; CDR3nt: TGTGCCAGTAGTATAGTAGAAGGGGTTCAGCCCCAGCATTTT; CDR3aa: CASSIVEGVQPQHF
d_gene: TRBD2; abundance: NA; j_gene: TRBJ2-1; v_gene: TRBV7-9; CDR3nt: TGTGCCAGCAGCTCCGGACTAGCGGGAGTACATCGAGAGCAGTTCTTC; CDR3aa: CASSSGLAGVHREQFF
d_gene: NA; abundance: many; j_gene: TRBJ2-7; v_gene: TRBV7-9; CDR3nt: TGTGCCAGCAGCTTATTGATAGGGTCCGCGCCCTACGAGCAGTACTTC; CDR3aa: CASSLLIGSAPYEQYF
d_gene: NA; abundance: few; j_gene: TRBJ1-1; v_gene: TRBV6-1; CDR3nt: TGTGCCAGCAGTGAAGCGGGGGCTTACACTGAAGCTTTCTTT; CDR3aa: CASSEAGAYTEAFF
d_gene: NA; abundance: once; j_gene: TRBJ1-4; v_gene: TRBV6-4; CDR3nt: TGTGCCAGCACTTACTCCCGTGAAAAACTGTTTTTT; CDR3aa: CASTYSREKLFF
d_gene: NA; abundance: many; j_gene: TRBJ1-1; v_gene: TRBV2; CDR3nt: TGTGCCAGCAGTGAAGGCCTGGTGGGTACTGAAGCTTTCTTT; CDR3aa: CASSEGLVGTEAFF
d_gene: TRBD1; abundance: NA; j_gene: TRBJ1-2; v_gene: TRBV28; CDR3nt: TGTGCCAGCAGTACCCAAGGACAGGGGAAAACGGGCTACACCTTC; CDR3aa: CASSTQGQGKTGYTF
d_gene: TRBD1; abundance: many; j_gene: TRBJ1-1; v_gene: TRBV20-1; CDR3nt: TGCAGTGCTCATTCGACAGGGAGGAACACTGAAGCTTTCTTT; CDR3aa: CSAHSTGRNTEAFF
d_gene: NA; abundance: many; j_gene: TRBJ1-1; v_gene: TRBV7-2; CDR3nt: TGTGCCAGCAGCTTAGAGGCAGGGGTCTCCTTTAACACTGAAGCTTTCTTT; CDR3aa: CASSLEAGVSFNTEAFF
d_gene: TRBD2; abundance: few; j_gene: TRBJ2-5; v_gene: TRBV20-1; CDR3nt: TGCAGTGCAGCCGGGACTAGGGTCCAAGAGACCCAGTACTTC; CDR3aa: CSAAGTRVQETQYF
d_gene: TRBD1; abundance: NA; j_gene: TRBJ2-7; v_gene: TRBV7-2; CDR3nt: TGTGCCAGCGCCGGAAGGGGGCACGAGCAGTACTTC; CDR3aa: CASAGRGHEQYF
d_gene: TRBD1; abundance: NA; j_gene: TRBJ1-3; v_gene: TRBV27; CDR3nt: TGTGCCAGCAGTTTTCAGGGGGGAACAGGAAACACCATATATTTT; CDR3aa: CASSFQGGTGNTIYF